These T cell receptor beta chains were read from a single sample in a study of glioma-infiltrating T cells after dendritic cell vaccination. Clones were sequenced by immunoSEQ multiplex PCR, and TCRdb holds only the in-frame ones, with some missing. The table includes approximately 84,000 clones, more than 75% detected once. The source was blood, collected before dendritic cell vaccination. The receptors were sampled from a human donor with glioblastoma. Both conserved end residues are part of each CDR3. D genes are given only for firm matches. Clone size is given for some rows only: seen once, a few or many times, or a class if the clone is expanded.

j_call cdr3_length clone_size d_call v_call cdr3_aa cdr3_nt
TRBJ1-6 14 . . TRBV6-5 CASSASSYNSPLHF TGTGCCAGCAGCGCGAGCTCCTATAATTCACCCCTCCACTTT
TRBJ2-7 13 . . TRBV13 CASSFPDSYEQYF TGTGCCAGCAGCTTCCCCGACAGTTACGAGCAGTACTTC
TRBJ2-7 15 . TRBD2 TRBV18 CASSPGGSDTYEQYF TGTGCCAGCTCACCGGGCGGGAGTGACACCTACGAGCAGTACTTC
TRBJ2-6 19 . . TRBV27 CASKTRRAGGGSGANVLTF TGTGCCAGCAAAACTAGACGGGCCGGGGGTGGGTCTGGGGCCAACGTCCTGACTTTC
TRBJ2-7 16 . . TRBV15 CATSQLGAVSSYEQYF TGTGCCACCAGCCAACTGGGGGCGGTGTCCTCCTACGAGCAGTACTTC
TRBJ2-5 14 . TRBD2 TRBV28 CASSSRLAGETQYF TGTGCCAGCAGTTCACGACTAGCGGGGGAGACCCAGTACTTC
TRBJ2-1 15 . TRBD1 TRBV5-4 CASSWGTGGEGEQFF TGTGCCAGCAGCTGGGGGACAGGGGGCGAGGGTGAGCAGTTCTTC
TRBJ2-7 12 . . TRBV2 CASSVDTYEQYF TGTGCCAGCAGTGTTGACACCTACGAGCAGTACTTC
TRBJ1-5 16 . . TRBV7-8 CASSLNGGTLGQPQHF TGTGCCAGCAGCTTAAACGGGGGGACGTTGGGTCAGCCCCAGCATTTT
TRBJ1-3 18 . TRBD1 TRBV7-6 CASSLIGGTGGSGNTIYF TGTGCCAGCAGCTTAATAGGCGGGACAGGGGGCTCTGGAAACACCATATATTTT
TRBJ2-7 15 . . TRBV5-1 CASSLLALYSYEQYF TGCGCCAGCAGCTTGCTGGCCCTTTACTCCTACGAGCAGTACTTC
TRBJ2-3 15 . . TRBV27 CASSFLGQSTDTQYF TGTGCCAGCAGTTTCCTCGGACAGAGCACAGATACGCAGTATTTT
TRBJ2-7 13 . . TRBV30 CAWSGRQPYEQYF TGTGCCTGGAGTGGACGACAGCCCTACGAGCAGTACTTC
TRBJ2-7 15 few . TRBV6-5 CASSTASFGPYEQYF TGTGCCAGCAGTACGGCAAGTTTTGGGCCCTACGAGCAGTACTTC
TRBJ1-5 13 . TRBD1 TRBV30 CAWGTGDNQPQHF TGTGCCTGGGGAACAGGGGACAATCAGCCCCAGCATTTT
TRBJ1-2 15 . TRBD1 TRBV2 CASRKGQGAGYGYTF TGTGCCAGCAGGAAGGGACAGGGGGCTGGCTATGGCTACACCTTC
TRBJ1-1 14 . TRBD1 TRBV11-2 CASSSDRANTEAFF TGTGCCAGCAGCTCGGACAGGGCGAACACTGAAGCTTTCTTT
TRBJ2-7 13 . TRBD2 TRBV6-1 CASLLAGDYEQYF TGTGCCAGCTTACTAGCGGGAGACTACGAGCAGTACTTC
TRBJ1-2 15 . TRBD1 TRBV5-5 CASSLGTGGGYGYTF TGTGCCAGCAGCTTGGGGACAGGGGGAGGCTATGGCTACACCTTC
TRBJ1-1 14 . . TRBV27 CASSLSMGATEAFF TGTGCCAGCAGTTTATCAATGGGGGCCACTGAAGCTTTCTTT
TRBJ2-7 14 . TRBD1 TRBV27 CASSYSGTVYEQYF TGTGCCAGCAGTTACTCCGGGACAGTCTACGAGCAGTACTTC
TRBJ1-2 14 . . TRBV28 CASCPGTSNYGYTF TGTGCCAGCTGTCCAGGAACATCAAACTATGGCTACACCTTC
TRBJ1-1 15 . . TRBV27 CASSLGGAMNTEAFF TGTGCCAGCAGTTTAGGGGGGGCCATGAACACTGAAGCTTTCTTT
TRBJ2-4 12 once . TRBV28 CASALAKNIQYF TGTGCCAGTGCGCTAGCCAAAAACATTCAGTACTTC
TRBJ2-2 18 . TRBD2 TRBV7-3 CASSSHHLMTSNTGELFF TGTGCCAGCAGCTCTCACCATCTCATGACTAGCAACACCGGGGAGCTGTTTTTT
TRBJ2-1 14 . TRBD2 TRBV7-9 CASRLLGREQEQFF TGTGCCAGCAGACTATTGGGGCGGGAGCAGGAGCAGTTCTTC
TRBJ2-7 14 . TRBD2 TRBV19 CASSIGTGGYEQYF TGTGCCAGTAGTATTGGGACGGGAGGTTACGAGCAGTACTTC
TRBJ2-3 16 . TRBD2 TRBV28 CASRNAGTRSTDTQYF TGTGCCAGCAGGAATGCCGGGACTAGGAGCACAGATACGCAGTATTTT
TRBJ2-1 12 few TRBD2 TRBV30 CSSGRTYNEQFF TGTAGTAGCGGGAGAACCTACAATGAGCAGTTCTTC
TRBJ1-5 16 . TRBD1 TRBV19 CASSIVEGAPGQPQHF TGTGCCAGTAGTATTGTGGAGGGGGCGCCGGGTCAGCCCCAGCATTTT
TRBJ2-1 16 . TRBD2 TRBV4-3 CASSQASGGGYNEQFF TGCGCCAGCAGCCAGGCTAGCGGGGGGGGCTACAATGAGCAGTTCTTC
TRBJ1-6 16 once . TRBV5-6 CASSADRDSYNSPLHF TGTGCCAGCAGCGCGGACCGGGACTCCTATAATTCACCCCTCCACTTT
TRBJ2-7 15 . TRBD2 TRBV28 CASTGGADSSYEQYF TGTGCCAGCACCGGGGGGGCGGACAGCTCCTACGAGCAGTACTTC
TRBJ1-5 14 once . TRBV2 CASSEHRGRQPQHF TGTGCCAGCAGTGAACACCGGGGAAGGCAGCCCCAGCATTTT
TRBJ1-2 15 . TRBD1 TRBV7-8 CASTQGDRAFYGYTF TGTGCCAGCACCCAGGGGGACAGGGCTTTCTATGGCTACACCTTC
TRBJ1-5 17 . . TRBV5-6 CASSPSRTYGRNQPQHF TGTGCCAGCAGCCCTTCCCGGACATACGGGCGCAATCAGCCCCAGCATTTT
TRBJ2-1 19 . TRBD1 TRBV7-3 CASSLTSPAGTGGRNEQFF TGTGCCAGCAGCTTAACGTCCCCAGCCGGGACAGGGGGCCGCAATGAGCAGTTCTTC
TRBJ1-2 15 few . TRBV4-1 CASSQDEEGDYGYTF TGCGCCAGCAGCCAAGATGAAGAGGGAGACTATGGCTACACCTTC
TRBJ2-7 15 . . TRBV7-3 CASSLGGSGVYEQYF TGTGCCAGCAGCTTAGGTGGGAGTGGGGTGTACGAGCAGTACTTC
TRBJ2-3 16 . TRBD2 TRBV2 CASSVSRRGGTDTQYF TGTGCCAGCAGTGTAAGCAGGCGGGGGGGGACAGATACGCAGTATTTT
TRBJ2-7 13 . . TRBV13 CASSLRGSYEQYF TGTGCCAGCAGCCTACGGGGCTCCTACGAGCAGTACTTC